Each of the 13 T cell receptor beta chains below was sequenced from the same sample in a study of blood T cell repertoires in COVID-19. Produced via immunoSEQ multiplex PCR; TCRdb's table is partial and in-frame only. This sample has 60,000 to 70,000 clones, with nearly 85% found just once. The source material was peripheral blood. Receptors were obtained from a human donor in a cohort sampled during active COVID-19.

This chain uses TRBV4-1 with TRBJ2-5; D may be TRBD2 (5 bases). V lost 3 bases, J lost 1 base, and 12 bases lay in between. CDR3 length: 15 amino acids. CDR1 MGHRA and CDR2 YSYEKL come from the germline V gene. The CDR3 sequence: CASSQRARVQETQYF. In DNA, the CDR3 is TGCGCCAGCAGCCAGCGCGCGCGGGTCCAAGAGACCCAGTACTTC.

The chain combines TRBV18 with TRBJ2-2, with 7 bases identical to TRBD1. The ends lost 3 bases at V and 1 base at J; junction bases unmatched: 5. The CDR3 is made up of 16 amino acids. Germline CDR1 is KGHSH and CDR2 is LQKENI. The CDR3 loop is CASSPTGSGNTGELFF. The CDR3 DNA reads TGTGCCAGCTCACCGACAGGGTCGGGGAACACCGGGGAGCTGTTTTTT.

The chain couples TRBV2 to TRBJ2-1, with D perhaps matching TRBD1 (6 bases). Trimming took 6 bases from V and 8 from J, leaving 11 bases between them. Looked up from germline, CDR1 is SNHLY and CDR2 is FYNNEI. The CDR3 loop spans 12 amino acids. CDR3 protein: CASSPGVDEQFF. In nucleotides, the CDR3 is TGTGCCAGCAGCCCAGGGGTCGATGAGCAGTTCTTC.

This clone was picked up a small number of times. This chain connects TRBV5-1 to TRBJ1-3, with 8 bases aligning to TRBD1. Germline values: CDR1 SGHRS, CDR2 YFSETQ. The V and J ends lost 9 bases and 2 bases, in that order; junction bases with no gene match: 4. The CDR3 contains 13 residues. This chain's CDR3 is CATGQGPGNTIYF. The CDR3 bases are TGCGCCACAGGACAGGGACCTGGAAACACCATATATTTT.

This chain connects TRBV5-1 to TRBJ1-1; 8 bases fit TRBD1. In germline, CDR1 is SGHRS, CDR2 YFSETQ. The CDR3 runs 16 residues. Trimming cost V 4 bases and J 4 bases; bases outside gene matches: 12. CDR3 nucleotide sequence: TGCGCCAGCAGCCAGAAAGAGGACAGGGTAGGCACTGAAGCTTTCTTT. Residues: CASSQKEDRVGTEAFF.

This clone came up a few times. V is TRBV5-1 and J is TRBJ1-5; 9 nucleotides agree with TRBD1. The CDR3 runs to 15 residues. CDR1 is SGHRS, CDR2 YFSETQ, per germline. The V and J ends lost 4 bases and 3 bases, in that order; junction bases with no gene match: 5. CDR3 DNA: TGCGCCAGCAGCCTGACAGGGGGGGTCAATCAGCCCCAGCATTTT. It is translated as CASSLTGGVNQPQHF.

The chain is built from TRBV3-1 (or the pseudogene TRBV3-2) and TRBJ1-6; 8 positions agree with TRBD1. This CDR3 has 16 amino acids. The V and J ends lost 0 bases and 5 bases, in that order; junction bases with no gene match: 3. Per the germline V gene, CDR1 is LGHDT and CDR2 is YNNKEL (reference sequence). CDR3: CASSQEQGVDNSPLHF. Here the CDR3 DNA reads TGTGCCAGCAGCCAAGAACAGGGGGTGGATAATTCACCCCTCCACTTT.

The chain combines TRBV5-4 with TRBJ2-7; perhaps TRBD1 as D (6 bases). Trimming shortened V by 0 bases and J by 2 bases, and 15 bases separated the two germline ends. Looked up from germline, CDR1 is SGHNT and CDR2 is YYREEE (reference sequence). This CDR3 region has 16 residues. CDR3 sequence reads: CASSLGSGQGTYEQYF. The CDR3 nucleotides read TGTGCCAGCAGCTTGGGTAGTGGGCAGGGGACCTACGAGCAGTACTTC.

This chain uses TRBV18 with TRBJ2-3, with D possibly matching TRBD1 (5 bases). This CDR3 has 18 amino acids. Germline CDR1 reads KGHSH; CDR2 reads LQKENI. V dropped 1 base and J dropped 2 bases, with 19 bases sitting between them. The DNA of the CDR3 is TGTGCCAGCTCACCACTCCCGATGGGGCAAGGCTCCACAGATACGCAGTATTTT. This gives the protein CASSPLPMGQGSTDTQYF.

The chain combines TRBV5-4 with TRBJ1-1, with D possibly being TRBD1 (6 bases). V was clipped by 1 base and J by 2 bases, with 9 bases between them. The germline CDR1 and CDR2 sequences are SGHNT and YYREEE (reference sequence). The CDR3 extends over 14 amino acids. The CDR3 DNA is TGTGCCAGCAGCTTGAACAGGGAAAACACTGAAGCTTTCTTT. Protein product: CASSLNRENTEAFF.

V gene TRBV19 combines with J gene TRBJ2-2; TRBD2 is a possible D gene (6 bases). The CDR3 runs to 15 residues. The V end was cut by 4 bases, the J end by 5 bases, with 14 bases between. Germline V CDR1 and CDR2: LNHDA, SQIVND (reference sequence). CDR3 region: CASSKGRRGTGELFF. The CDR3 bases are TGTGCCAGTAGTAAGGGTCGTCGGGGGACCGGGGAGCTGTTTTTT.

J is TRBJ1-2 and V is TRBV2; possible D gene TRBD1, 5 bases. Germline CDR1 SNHLY, CDR2 FYNNEI. Deletions cut 7 bases from V and 4 bases from J, with 13 bases between. The CDR3 extends over 13 amino acids. The CDR3 spells CASTTDMTYGYTF. The CDR3 DNA reads TGTGCCAGCACCACGGACATGACCTATGGCTACACCTTC.

The chain employs TRBV9 and TRBJ1-6; 9 bases are a match to TRBD1. CDR3 size: 17 residues. Per the germline V gene, CDR1 is SGDLS and CDR2 is YYNGEE. J lost 6 bases, V lost 4 bases, and 11 bases had no gene match. This CDR3 is CASSSKLGQGSNSPLHF. The CDR3 DNA follows: TGTGCCAGCAGCTCGAAATTGGGACAGGGAAGTAATTCACCCCTCCACTTT.